The table lists the clone carrying this TCR beta chain with many counts. The data originate from a study of regulatory T cells in long-lasting Graves disease. Building of the TCR beta libraries involved iRepertoire HTBI primers and Arm-PCR of CDR3 regions. TCRdb redid the calling of the multiplex PCR reads with MiXCR, one entry per CDR3 protein. The top ten clones hold about an eighth of a sample with around 460,000 distinct CDR3 sequences, around a fifth of them seen once. This CDR3 spans 14 amino acids. Trimming cost V 5 bases and J 3 bases; bases outside gene matches: 6. Germline CDR1 reads MNHNS; CDR2 reads SASEGT. Time point described: persistent/refractory GD, antithyroid drugs over 5 years with positive TRAb. TCR sequences were obtained from RNA taken from PBMCs.

The sequenced sample was peripheral blood mononuclear cells (PBMCs), obtained when the disease was refractory, from a patient treated with antithyroid drugs. The TCR was taken from a female donor with Graves disease. This sequence joins TRBV6-1 and TRBJ2-5; 7 bases line up with TRBD1. CDR3 bases: TGTGCCAGCAGTCTTAGGGGGCACGAAGAGACCCAGTACTTC. Translated: CASSLRGHEETQYF.